This T cell receptor (beta chain) emerged from a study of blood T cells in healthy people across ages. Study findings and constraints: Aged donors had fewer naive CD4+ cells and lower diversity than long-lived donors. It was not known whether donors were CMV positive (a possible confounder of expanded clonotype changes).

For the second PCR, which ran for about 7 to 11 cycles, a sample-barcoded 5' primer and a J-beta primer mix were used. TCRdb fed the 5' RACE reads into MiXCR, producing one record per CDR3 protein. The table has more than 1.4 million distinct CDR3 sequences, 35% to 45% seen once. This clonotype was observed a few times. What it binds is not known. The CDR3 length is 16 residues. Germline V gives CDR1 DFQATT, CDR2 SNEGSKA (reference sequence). The ends were cut back, 3 bases at V and 3 bases at J, with 21 bases in the middle. The sequencing sample was made of blood. The clonotype comes from a woman aged 18 to 35 in good health. J is TRBJ2-7 and V is TRBV20-1, with D maybe TRBD1 (5 bases). The CDR3, as DNA: TGCAGTGCTAGTGGAAGGGATAGGGGCAAGGTCTACGAGCAGTACTTC. Translating it yields CSASGRDRGKVYEQYF.